This passage covers 20 T cell receptor beta chains from one sample sequenced in a study of blood T cell repertoires in COVID-19 (dated by TCRdb to the early 2020s). The library was generated by the immunoSEQ multiplex PCR assay. The table was pulled from immuneACCESS by TCRdb, which kept in-frame rearrangements only. Such tables lose some clones; where checked, under half of the loss comes from unresolved V genes, and the rest has no known cause. This sample is represented by about 110,000 clones; 65% to 80% of them were singletons. The ten largest clones capture approximately 22% of the sample. The sequenced sample was peripheral blood. These receptors all come from a man in his sixties or seventies with active or convalescent COVID-19.

This chain uses TRBV24-1 with TRBJ1-2; D is ambiguous. The CDR3 sequence is 13 residues long. Germline loops: CDR1 KGHDR, CDR2 SFDVKD. The V end was cut by 5 bases, the J end by 2 bases, with 8 bases between. The CDR3 DNA follows: TGTGCCACCAGTGGTCAGGCAAACTATGGCTACACCTTC. Translation gives CATSGQANYGYTF.

This clone was found many times. V usage is TRBV11-2 and J usage is TRBJ2-2; D unresolved. CDR3 size: 14 residues. Germline V gene lookup returns CDR1 SGHAT and CDR2 FQNNGV. Deletions cut 6 bases from V and 4 bases from J, with 12 bases between. The CDR3, as DNA: TGTGCCAGCAGACTTGACACAACCACCGGGGAGCTGTTTTTT. Translation: CASRLDTTTGELFF.

V usage is TRBV11-2 and J usage is TRBJ1-2, with 9 bases aligning to TRBD1. The germline V gene has CDR1 SGHAT and CDR2 FQNNGV. The CDR3 contains 14 residues. J was trimmed by 7 bases and V by 5 bases; bases with no gene match: 8. CDR3 in amino acids: CASSPRTGEGGYTF. The CDR3 region has the DNA TGTGCCAGCAGCCCCCGGACAGGGGAGGGTGGCTACACCTTC.

J is TRBJ2-5 and V is TRBV18; D uncertain. The V gene's germline CDR1 is KGHSH and CDR2 LQKENI. This CDR3 is built from 13 residues. Trimming took off 3 bases at V and 2 bases at J, with 7 bases between the two ends. The DNA for the CDR3 is TGTGCCAGCTCACCCACTCATCAAGAGACCCAGTACTTC. This translates into CASSPTHQETQYF.

The rearrangement links TRBV5-1 to TRBJ2-6, with D possibly matching TRBD1 (5 bases). The CDR3 runs to 14 residues. V lost 4 bases and J lost 1, with 6 bases in between. CDR1 is SGHRS and CDR2 is YFSETQ in the germline V gene. DNA for the CDR3: TGCGCCAGCAGCACAGGATCTGGGGCCAACGTCCTGACTTTC. It yields the protein CASSTGSGANVLTF.

The CDR3 is CASSLGSRGDTQYF. The CDR3 DNA reads TGCGCCAGCAGCTTGGGAAGCAGGGGAGATACGCAGTATTTT. The chain uses TRBV5-1 and TRBJ2-3, with D possibly being TRBD1 (6 bases). Germline V gene data show CDR1 as SGHRS and CDR2 as YFSETQ. The CDR3 is 14 residues long. V gave up 0 bases and J gave up 5 bases, with 10 bases separating them.

The count of this clone is one. V gene TRBV7-2 combines with J gene TRBJ1-1; 9 bases map to TRBD1. In germline, CDR1 is SGHTA, CDR2 FQGNSA. Trimming took 5 bases from V and 1 from J; bases not matched to a gene: 5. The length of the CDR3 is 15 residues. The CDR3 sequence: CASSKQGAGNTEAFF. The CDR3 DNA reads TGTGCCAGCAGCAAACAGGGGGCGGGGAACACTGAAGCTTTCTTT.

The chain combines TRBV2 with TRBJ1-3, with D possibly matching TRBD1 (5 bases). Per germline, CDR1 SNHLY and CDR2 FYNNEI. The CDR3 spans 15 residues. V was cut by 6 bases and J by 2 bases, with 14 bases left in between. The CDR3 coding sequence is TGTGCCAGCAGCACTGGGGGGAGAACTGGAAACACCATATATTTT. This codes for CASSTGGRTGNTIYF. The variable domain in full, with the rest retrieved from reference TRBV2 and TRBJ1-3, is EPEVTQTPSHQVTQMGQEVILRCVPISNHLYFYWYRQILGQKVEFLVSFYNNEISEKSEIFDDQFSVERPDGSNFTLKIRSTKLEDSAMYFCASSTGGRTGNTIYFGEGSWLTVV.

The chain carries TRBV19 and TRBJ2-5; D may be TRBD1 (6 bases). The CDR3 sequence is 14 residues long. Trimming left V 1 base short and J 7 bases short, with 13 bases between. Germline V gene data show CDR1 as LNHDA and CDR2 as SQIVND (reference sequence). The CDR3 region has the DNA TGTGCCAGTAGTATAGGGACAGTCGATGGGACCCAGTACTTC. Its protein is CASSIGTVDGTQYF.

The rearrangement joins TRBV28 to TRBJ1-1; 12 bases fit TRBD1. Germline V gene sequence: CDR1 MDHEN, CDR2 SYDVKM. The CDR3 runs 14 residues. V was clipped by 5 bases and J by 6 bases; unmatched bases: 4. DNA for the CDR3: TGTGCCAGCAGTCCGGGGGACAGGGGGCCTGAAGCTTTCTTT. Its protein product is CASSPGDRGPEAFF.

The rearrangement uses TRBV12-5 and TRBJ1-3; 9 bases align to TRBD1. V lost 1 base and J lost 1; bases outside the gene matches: 5. This CDR3 contains 17 residues. The V gene's germline CDR1 is LGHNT and CDR2 FRNRAP. CDR3: CASGLGTGTGSGNTIYF. The CDR3 DNA reads as TGTGCTAGTGGTTTGGGAACCGGGACAGGGTCTGGAAACACCATATATTTT.

In regard to this clone: One end of the junction varies from germline; a read error may be responsible. The gene calls are TRBV19 and TRBJ2-4; 8 nucleotides agree with TRBD1. The CDR3 runs to 12 residues. Germline V CDR1 and CDR2: LNHDA, SQIVND (reference sequence). The CDR3 reads CASSTTGTGRNF. The DNA of the CDR3 is TGTGCCAGTAGTACCACCGGGACAGGCCGTAACTTC.

V and J are TRBV29-1 and TRBJ2-5; tentatively, D is TRBD1 (6 bases). In germline, CDR1 is SQVTM, CDR2 ANQGSEA. The CDR3 consists of 17 residues. Trimming removed 0 bases at V and 2 bases at J, with 19 bases between. DNA for the CDR3: TGCAGCGTTGAAGATAATGGGGCAGGGGCCATACAAGAGACCCAGTACTTC. This sequence encodes CSVEDNGAGAIQETQYF.

This clone has a single count. The V call is TRBV9, the J call TRBJ2-7, with TRBD1 matching 9 bases. The ends lost 3 bases at V and 2 bases at J; junction bases unmatched: 12. CDR1 is SGDLS and CDR2 is YYNGEE in the germline V gene. The CDR3 covers 17 residues. The CDR3 coding sequence is TGTGCCAGCAGCGAAGGGGCGAGGGGACAGGGAGCCTACGAGCAGTACTTC. Translated, it gives CASSEGARGQGAYEQYF.

This clone was seen only a few times. The CDR3 region is CASSNVGGNTGELFF. DNA for the CDR3: TGTGCCAGCAGTAACGTCGGGGGAAACACCGGGGAGCTGTTTTTT. The J gene is TRBJ2-2, the V gene TRBV6-4, with a tentative D call TRBD2 (6 bases). This CDR3 is 15 amino acids long. V was pared by 5 bases and J by 2 bases, with 12 bases between. Germline CDR1 is MRHNA and CDR2 is SNTAGT.

The CDR3 region is CASSQELGGGRFSNQPQHF. Written as DNA, the CDR3 is TGTGCCAGCAGCCAAGAATTAGGGGGCGGAAGATTTAGCAATCAGCCCCAGCATTTT. The chain carries TRBV4-2 and TRBJ1-5, with TRBD1 matching over 7 bases. J gave up 0 bases and V 0 bases, and 11 bases lay outside the gene matches. This CDR3 is built from 19 residues. The V gene's germline CDR1 is LGHNA and CDR2 YNFKEQ.

The chain employs TRBV20-1 and TRBJ2-3; a possible D gene is TRBD2 (5 bases). V dropped 7 bases and J dropped 6 bases, with 11 bases sitting between them. Looked up from germline, CDR1 is DFQATT and CDR2 is SNEGSKA (reference sequence). This CDR3 spans 11 amino acids. The CDR3, as DNA: TGCAGTGGCCAACTAGGGGATACGCAGTATTTT. Translated, it gives CSGQLGDTQYF.

CDR3 DNA: TGTGCCAGCAGTGAGAGGGGGCTCAGCTATGGCTACACCTTC. Its protein is CASSERGLSYGYTF. The chain couples TRBV6-1 to TRBJ1-2, with 7 bases aligning to TRBD1. Germline CDR1 MNHNS, CDR2 SASEGT. V was clipped by 3 bases and J by 4 bases; unmatched bases: 5. The CDR3 contains 14 residues.

The gene calls are TRBV4-1 and TRBJ2-1, with a weak D call TRBD2 (6 bases). The CDR3 loop spans 18 amino acids. The V end was cut by 0 bases, the J end by 2 bases, with 17 bases between. Germline V lookup: CDR1 MGHRA, CDR2 YSYEKL. The CDR3, as DNA: TGCGCCAGCAGCCAAGATAGGCCGGTAGCGGCAACCTACAATGAGCAGTTCTTC. Its translation: CASSQDRPVAATYNEQFF.

V gene TRBV29-1 combines with J gene TRBJ1-1, with unresolved D. The length of the CDR3 is 11 residues. CDR1 and CDR2 (germline): SQVTM, ANQGSEA. Trimming cost V 5 bases and J 8 bases, with 12 bases left between them. CDR3 protein: CSVTSFAEAFF. CDR3 nucleotides: TGCAGCGTTACGAGTTTTGCCGAAGCTTTCTTT.